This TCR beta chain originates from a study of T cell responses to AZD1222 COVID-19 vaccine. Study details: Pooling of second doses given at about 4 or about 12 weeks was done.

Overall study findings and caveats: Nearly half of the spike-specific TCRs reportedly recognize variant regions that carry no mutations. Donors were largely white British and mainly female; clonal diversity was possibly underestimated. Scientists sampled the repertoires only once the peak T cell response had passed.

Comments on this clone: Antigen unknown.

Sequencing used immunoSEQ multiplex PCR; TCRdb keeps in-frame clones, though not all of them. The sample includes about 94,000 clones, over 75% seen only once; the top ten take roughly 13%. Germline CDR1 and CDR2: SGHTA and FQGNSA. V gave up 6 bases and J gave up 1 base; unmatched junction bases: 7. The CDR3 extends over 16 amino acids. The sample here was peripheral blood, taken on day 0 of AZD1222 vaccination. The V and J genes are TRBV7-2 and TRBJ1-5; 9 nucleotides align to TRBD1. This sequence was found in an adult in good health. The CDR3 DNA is TGTGCCAGCAGTCCGAGGACAGGGGCGAGCAATCAGCCCCAGCATTTT. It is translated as CASSPRTGASNQPQHF.